The subject of this entry is one T cell receptor beta chain. This table comes from immunoSEQ multiplex PCR, and its TCRdb copy is limited to in-frame clones, with some not included. Here the sample spans about 45,000 clones, around 63% being singletons. Germline V gene lookup returns CDR1 MNHEY and CDR2 SVGAGI. Trimming removed 4 bases from V and 3 bases from J; junction bases left unmatched: 9. This CDR3 is built from 16 residues. This entry comes from a study of radiotherapy plus CTLA-4 blockade in lung cancer. The J gene is TRBJ2-3, the V gene TRBV6-5; 8 bases match TRBD1. The material was peripheral blood, obtained from a patient treated with radiotherapy plus ipilimumab. The sequence was collected from a human donor with non-small cell lung cancer who had a partial response to radiotherapy plus ipilimumab. For the CDR3, the DNA is TGTGCCAGCAGTTCCTCCCGGGACAGGAGAACAGATACGCAGTATTTT. It codes for CASSSSRDRRTDTQYF.